This T cell receptor beta chain was recorded in a study of cytomegalovirus exposure and HLA in healthy donors. Whole-study findings and limits: Among TCR beta chains, those listed as cytomegalovirus-associated numbered over 150. An assumption of roughly uniform sequencing depth across donors underlay the presence/absence analyses.

Germline V gene sequence: CDR1 GTSNPN, CDR2 SVGIG (reference sequence). This CDR3 is built from 15 residues. V lost 0 bases and J 4 bases, leaving 14 bases between the germline ends. With 60 Vbeta and 13 Jbeta primers, the PCR was carried out. Generated by immunoSEQ multiplex PCR, the TCRdb table keeps only in-frame clones and is missing some. The sample records approximately 150,000 clones, approximately 80% being singletons. Comment on this clone: Antigen unknown.

The sequenced sample was PBMCs. The clonotype comes from a man aged 18 to 35 in good health and CMV-seronegative. The gene calls are TRBV30 and TRBJ2-3; weak D call: TRBD1 (5 bases). CDR3: CAWSVNSGFADTQYF. In DNA form, the CDR3 reads TGTGCCTGGAGTGTGAATTCAGGGTTTGCAGATACGCAGTATTTT.